This passage covers 26 T cell receptor beta chains from one sample sequenced in a study of early T cells in non-severe SARS-CoV-2 infection. A single record per CDR3 protein comes from TCRdb applying MiXCR to the 5' RACE reads. The sample holds about 70,000 distinct CDR3 sequences, approximately 10% seen once. The sequencing sample was made of whole blood. The source is an adult who was a healthcare worker with PCR-confirmed SARS-CoV-2 infection or an uninfected control (not recorded which).

This clonotype was counted a few times. V and J are TRBV10-2 and TRBJ2-1; D may match TRBD1 or TRBD2 (6 bases each). CDR1 and CDR2 from the germline V gene are WSHSY and SAAADI. The V and J ends lost 7 bases and 4 bases respectively, with 14 bases between them. The CDR3 is 14 residues long. This CDR3 reads CASKLTGTYNEQFF. CDR3 coding DNA: TGCGCCAGCAAGCTAACAGGGACTTACAATGAGCAGTTCTTC.

This clonotype was recorded at least ten times. The chain uses TRBV6-2 or TRBV6-3 and TRBJ1-1; the D gene is possibly TRBD1 (6 bases). V lost 8 bases to trimming and J lost 4 bases, with 11 bases between them. CDR1 is MNHEY, CDR2 SVGEGT, per germline. CDR3 length: 12 residues. The CDR3 reads CASGNRATEAFF. CDR3 nucleotides: TGTGCCAGCGGTAACAGGGCCACTGAAGCTTTCTTT.

This clonotype came up many times. This chain joins TRBV20-1 and TRBJ2-3; TRBD2 is a possible D gene (6 bases). V lost 1 base to trimming and J lost 1 base, with 6 bases between them. This CDR3 has 13 residues. Germline CDR1 is DFQATT and CDR2 is SNEGSKA (reference sequence). As DNA, the CDR3 is TGCAGTGCTAGAGGGGGGGGCACAGATACGCAGTATTTT. Translating it yields CSARGGGTDTQYF.

This clonotype was seen a handful of times. J is TRBJ2-7 and V is TRBV6-6, with 11 positions matching TRBD2. Germline CDR1 is MNHNY and CDR2 is SVGAGI (reference sequence). V gave up 0 bases and J gave up 4 bases; unmatched junction bases: 2. CDR3 length equals 15 residues. The CDR3 DNA sequence: TGTGCCAGCAGTTACTCCCTAGCGGGGGGATACGAGCAGTACTTC. This translates into CASSYSLAGGYEQYF.

Only a few counts were recorded for this clonotype. V and J are TRBV12-5 and TRBJ2-5; D is unresolved. V dropped 2 bases and J dropped 1 base, with 8 bases sitting between them. This CDR3 region has 14 residues. CDR1 is LGHNT, CDR2 FRNRAP, per germline. CDR3: CASGLNTAQETQYF. In DNA, the CDR3 is TGTGCTAGTGGTTTGAACACGGCCCAAGAGACCCAGTACTTC.

This clonotype was counted a few times. The V gene is TRBV28, the J gene TRBJ1-5; D unclear. The germline V gene has CDR1 MDHEN and CDR2 SYDVKM. V gave up 11 bases and J gave up 0 bases, with 26 bases separating them. This CDR3 has 18 amino acids. This chain's CDR3 is CAGSSLVGWRISNQPQHF. The DNA of the CDR3 is TGTGCCGGGAGCAGTTTAGTAGGATGGCGGATTAGCAATCAGCCCCAGCATTTT.

In its sample, this clonotype was seen many times. V usage is TRBV15 and J usage is TRBJ1-6; no reliable D call. The V gene lost 1 base and the J gene lost 8 bases, with 3 bases spanning the gap. CDR1 and CDR2 from the germline V gene are LNHNV and YYDKDF (reference sequence). This CDR3 spans 12 amino acids. The CDR3 here is CATSRGDSPLHF. The CDR3 region has the DNA TGTGCCACCAGCAGAGGGGATTCACCCCTCCACTTT.

In this sample, this clonotype turned up a few times. The V call is TRBV12-3 or TRBV12-4, the J call TRBJ1-5; TRBD1 agrees at 7 bases. Losses at the gene ends were 2 bases for V and 1 base for J; bases not matched to a gene: 2. The CDR3 loop spans 15 amino acids. The CDR3 region has the DNA TGTGCCAGCAGTTTAACGACAGGGAGCAATCAGCCCCAGCATTTT. Protein product: CASSLTTGSNQPQHF.

This clonotype came up many times. The rearrangement joins TRBV9 to TRBJ1-1; 12 bases line up with TRBD1. The CDR3 loop spans 17 amino acids. With 0 bases clipped from V and 6 bases from J, the junction kept 9 bases outside the gene matches. Germline lookup yields CDR1 SGDLS and CDR2 YYNGEE. The CDR3 DNA reads TGTGCCAGCAGCGTAGAGGGGACAGGGGGCCCTTGGGCTGAAGCTTTCTTT. Encoded protein: CASSVEGTGGPWAEAFF.

This clonotype showed up just a few times. The V gene is TRBV20-1, the J gene TRBJ2-3; the D is unclear. The ends were cut back, 1 base at V and 3 bases at J, with 8 bases in the middle. Per the germline V gene, CDR1 is DFQATT and CDR2 is SNEGSKA (reference sequence). The CDR3 sequence is 13 residues long. The CDR3 region is CSARVRGTDTQYF. The CDR3 DNA reads TGCAGTGCTAGAGTGCGTGGGACAGATACGCAGTATTTT.

The genes are TRBV5-1 and TRBJ2-3; either TRBD1 or TRBD2 may fit D (6 bases each). This CDR3 region has 15 residues. V lost 7 bases and J lost 3, with 18 bases in between. Per germline, CDR1 SGHRS and CDR2 YFSETQ. CDR3 amino acids: CASRAGAGRTDTQYF. CDR3 nucleotides: TGCGCCAGCCGCGCAGGGGCGGGGCGGACAGATACGCAGTATTTT. The full variable domain, completed using reference TRBV5-1 and TRBJ2-3, is KAGVTQTPRYLIKTRGQQVTLSCSPISGHRSVSWYQQTPGQGLQFLFEYFSETQRNKGNFPGRFSGRQFSNSRSEMNVSTLELGDSALYLCASRAGAGRTDTQYFGPGTRLTVL.

The chain couples TRBV10-2 to TRBJ2-5; D not resolved. Germline-derived CDR1 and CDR2 are WSHSY and SAAADI. The V and J ends lost 0 bases and 5 bases respectively, with 10 bases between them. This CDR3 contains 14 residues. CDR3 amino acids: CASSESGLGETQYF. CDR3 DNA: TGCGCCAGCAGTGAGTCCGGCCTGGGGGAGACCCAGTACTTC.

This clonotype was seen only a few times. This chain links TRBV11-2 with TRBJ2-3, with D tentatively TRBD1 (6 bases). CDR1 and CDR2 (germline): SGHAT, FQNNGV. Trimming cost V 2 bases and J 3 bases, with 12 bases left between them. The CDR3 sequence is 15 residues long. The CDR3 loop reads CASSLLGAHTDTQYF. CDR3 nucleotides: TGTGCCAGCAGCTTACTGGGGGCCCATACAGATACGCAGTATTTT.

In this sample, this clonotype turned up a few times. V usage is TRBV9 and J usage is TRBJ2-1; D may be TRBD1 (5 bases). The germline CDR1 and CDR2 sequences are SGDLS and YYNGEE. V was cut by 0 bases and J by 5 bases, with 9 bases left in between. The CDR3 loop spans 14 amino acids. Here the CDR3 DNA reads TGTGCCAGCAGCGTAGCTCCGGACAACAATGAGCAGTTCTTC. As protein: CASSVAPDNNEQFF.

This clonotype was observed many times. V and J are TRBV7-3 and TRBJ2-3; weak D call: TRBD2 (6 bases). The CDR3 runs to 16 residues. Trimming left V 5 bases short and J 1 base short, with 16 bases between. The germline CDR1 and CDR2 sequences are SGHTA and FQGTGA. CDR3 sequence: CASSLQGGGRTDTQYF. In nucleotides, the CDR3 is TGTGCCAGCAGCCTCCAGGGCGGAGGGCGCACAGATACGCAGTATTTT.

The chain couples TRBV9 to TRBJ2-2; TRBD2 might be the D (5 bases). V lost 0 bases, J lost 4 bases, and 10 bases lay in between. The CDR3 extends over 15 amino acids. Germline CDR1 and CDR2: SGDLS and YYNGEE. The CDR3 reads CASSVGGIGTGELFF. Here the CDR3 DNA reads TGTGCCAGCAGCGTAGGAGGGATAGGCACCGGGGAGCTGTTTTTT.

This clonotype appeared many times. The chain couples TRBV12-3 or TRBV12-4 to TRBJ1-2; D is uncertain. Trimming stripped 8 bases from V and 4 bases from J, with 11 bases between. The CDR3 spans 12 residues. CDR3 sequence: CASSTGFYGYTF. In DNA, the CDR3 is TGTGCCAGCTCTACGGGGTTCTATGGCTACACCTTC.

The chain joins TRBV5-1 to TRBJ2-3, with D unresolved. The CDR3 runs to 14 residues. Deletions cut 0 bases from V and 4 bases from J, with 9 bases between. The V gene's germline CDR1 is SGHRS and CDR2 YFSETQ. The CDR3 region has the DNA TGCGCCAGCAGCTTGGGCCCTCTCCCAGATACGCAGTATTTT. Amino acid sequence: CASSLGPLPDTQYF.

The table lists this clonotype with many counts. The chain uses TRBV6-2 or TRBV6-3 and TRBJ2-1; TRBD2 matches at 8 bases. The length of the CDR3 is 15 residues. V gave up 2 bases and J gave up 4 bases; unmatched junction bases: 4. Germline CDR1 and CDR2: MNHEY and SVGEGT. The CDR3: CASSYPTSGYNEQFF. The CDR3 coding sequence is TGTGCCAGCAGTTACCCTACTAGCGGTTACAATGAGCAGTTCTTC.

At least ten counts were recorded for this clonotype. This chain connects TRBV7-9 to TRBJ1-1, with no clear D. The V and J ends lost 3 bases and 3 bases respectively, with 11 bases between them. This CDR3 has 14 residues. Germline V gene data show CDR1 as SEHNR and CDR2 as FQNEAQ (reference sequence). The DNA of the CDR3 is TGTGCCAGCAGCTTGAACGGGGTCTACACTGAAGCTTTCTTT. Translation: CASSLNGVYTEAFF.

This clonotype was recorded at least ten times. The chain uses TRBV4-1 and TRBJ2-7, with 7 nucleotides matching TRBD1. Germline V gene data show CDR1 as MGHRA and CDR2 as YSYEKL. V gave up 0 bases and J gave up 0 bases; unmatched junction bases: 5. This CDR3 comprises 16 residues. This CDR3 is CASSQEARGSSYEQYF. CDR3 nucleotide sequence: TGCGCCAGCAGCCAAGAAGCCAGGGGGAGCTCCTACGAGCAGTACTTC.

The rearrangement uses TRBV12-3 or TRBV12-4 and TRBJ1-3; D might be TRBD1 (5 bases). This CDR3 has 15 amino acids. Trimming shortened V by 6 bases and J by 0 bases, and 12 bases separated the two germline ends. CDR3 residues: CASSGGPSSGNTIYF. CDR3 nucleotide sequence: TGTGCCAGCAGCGGGGGACCCAGCTCTGGAAACACCATATATTTT.

Many counts were recorded for this clonotype. CDR3 protein: CASGTGGRRSYEQYF. The CDR3 region has the DNA TGTGCCAGCGGTACAGGGGGCCGCCGTTCCTACGAGCAGTACTTC. This rearrangement joins TRBV2 to TRBJ2-7, with 9 bases fitting TRBD1. The germline CDR1 and CDR2 sequences are SNHLY and FYNNEI. V was clipped by 8 bases and J by 1 base; unmatched bases: 9. This CDR3 is 15 amino acids long.

V usage is TRBV6-2 or TRBV6-3 and J usage is TRBJ2-7; D possibly corresponds to TRBD2 (5 bases). There are 13 residues in the CDR3. Germline loops: CDR1 MNHEY, CDR2 SVGEGT. Trimming left V 7 bases short and J 6 bases short, with 16 bases between. DNA of the CDR3: TGTGCCAGCACTCTCGGGGTTATCGGCGAGCAGTACTTC. This encodes CASTLGVIGEQYF.

This clonotype was observed at least ten times. The V call is TRBV27, the J call TRBJ2-3; D remains unclear. Germline V gene sequence: CDR1 MNHEY, CDR2 SMNVEV (reference sequence). Deletions cut 7 bases from V and 2 bases from J, with 10 bases between. This CDR3 has 13 residues. CDR3 nucleotide sequence: TGTGCCAGCATAAGTAGGAACACAGATACGCAGTATTTT. It yields the protein CASISRNTDTQYF.

J is TRBJ2-7 and V is TRBV7-2, with D possibly called TRBD1 or TRBD2 (5 bases each). Trimming shortened V by 1 base and J by 2 bases, and 15 bases separated the two germline ends. The CDR3 length is 16 residues. Germline V gene sequence: CDR1 SGHTA, CDR2 FQGNSA. The CDR3 is CASSLDGPGTAYEQYF. As DNA, the CDR3 is TGTGCCAGCAGCTTAGATGGGCCCGGGACGGCCTACGAGCAGTACTTC.